One sample yielded the 21 T cell receptor beta chains listed below, sequenced in a study of T cells in tuberculosis. Time point here: new active TB diagnosis, blood taken before or within 7 days of starting treatment. Clones were read by immunoSEQ multiplex PCR, and TCRdb kept only the in-frame ones, dropping some. The repertoire has about 49,000 clones, 90% to 95% of them found once; the top ten carry approximately 1.5%. Sequencing was performed on PBMCs, taken at tuberculosis diagnosis. The receptors derive from an adult with tuberculosis.

The chain employs TRBV7-3 and TRBJ2-1, with a weak D call TRBD2 (6 bases). Trimming left V 4 bases short and J 2 bases short, with 12 bases between. Per germline, CDR1 SGHTA and CDR2 FQGTGA. This CDR3 contains 15 residues. CDR3 in DNA: TGTGCCAGCAGCTCTGGAGGAGGGGCCTACAATGAGCAGTTCTTC. Translating gives CASSSGGGAYNEQFF.

V usage is TRBV30 and J usage is TRBJ2-5; no definite D call. CDR3 size: 11 residues. Germline values: CDR1 GTSNPN, CDR2 SVGIG (reference sequence). The V end was cut by 5 bases, the J end by 5 bases, with 9 bases between. The CDR3 bases are TGTGCCTGGGGTCGGTCGGAGACCCAGTACTTC. Translated, it gives CAWGRSETQYF.

This sequence joins TRBV15 and TRBJ1-2; D possibly corresponds to TRBD1 (6 bases). This CDR3 is 14 amino acids long. Deletions cut 1 base from V and 4 bases from J, with 10 bases between. Germline CDR1 reads LNHNV; CDR2 reads YYDKDF (reference sequence). The CDR3 DNA sequence: TGTGCCACCAGCAGAGGGGTGACAGGCTATGGCTACACCTTC. It specifies CATSRGVTGYGYTF.

This rearrangement joins TRBV14 to TRBJ2-5; D not resolved. Germline V gene lookup returns CDR1 SGHDN and CDR2 FVKESK. This CDR3 is 13 amino acids long. The V end lost 2 bases, the J end lost 1 base, and 5 bases lay between the germline ends. This CDR3 is CASSQFLQETQYF. CDR3 sequence (DNA): TGTGCCAGCAGCCAATTCCTCCAAGAGACCCAGTACTTC. Using reference TRBV14 and TRBJ2-5 for the parts outside the CDR3, the full variable domain is EAGVTQFPSHSVIEKGQTVTLRCDPISGHDNLYWYRRVMGKEIKFLLHFVKESKQDESGMPNNRFLAERTGGTYSTLKVQPAELEDSGVYFCASSQFLQETQYFGPGTRLLVL.

The chain has TRBV6-5 and TRBJ2-7; possibly TRBD1 for D (5 bases). CDR3 length equals 14 residues. The V gene lost 4 bases and the J gene lost 6 bases, with 16 bases spanning the gap. The germline V gene has CDR1 MNHEY and CDR2 SVGAGI. The CDR3, as DNA: TGTGCCAGCAGTTCCGCAGGGTCGTACAGCGAGCAGTACTTC. It translates to CASSSAGSYSEQYF.

This clone appeared once. The chain links TRBV12-5 to TRBJ1-1, with 11 bases identical to TRBD1. The CDR3 extends over 17 amino acids. V lost 6 bases and J lost 6; bases outside the gene matches: 15. The germline gives CDR1 LGHNT, CDR2 FRNRAP. The CDR3 spells CASGTTGGTGGVAEAFF. DNA for the CDR3: TGTGCTAGTGGGACGACCGGAGGGACAGGGGGAGTAGCTGAAGCTTTCTTT.

This rearrangement joins TRBV28 to TRBJ2-7; 11 bases fit TRBD2. Trimming removed 5 bases from V and 1 base from J; junction bases left unmatched: 7. The germline CDR1 and CDR2 sequences are MDHEN and SYDVKM. The length of the CDR3 is 16 residues. The chain's CDR3 is CASSILRLAGSYEQYF. The CDR3 nucleotides read TGTGCCAGCAGTATCCTCCGACTAGCGGGATCCTACGAGCAGTACTTC.

The chain uses TRBV7-9 and TRBJ2-7; D is possibly TRBD1 (6 bases). V shed 4 bases and J shed 4 bases, with 11 bases lying between them. The CDR3 is 13 residues long. Germline V lookup: CDR1 SEHNR, CDR2 FQNEAQ (reference sequence). CDR3 loop: CASSSGTRYEQYF. DNA for the CDR3: TGTGCCAGCAGCTCCGGGACAAGGTACGAGCAGTACTTC.

The CDR3 loop reads CASSMGWRWGNNEQFF. CDR3 nucleotide sequence: TGTGCCAGTAGTATGGGCTGGAGGTGGGGTAACAATGAGCAGTTCTTC. The rearrangement uses TRBV19 and TRBJ2-1; D possibly corresponds to TRBD2 (5 bases). V dropped 3 bases and J dropped 5 bases, with 17 bases sitting between them. The V gene's germline CDR1 is LNHDA and CDR2 SQIVND (reference sequence). The CDR3 contains 16 residues.

CDR3 bases: TGTGCCAGTGTTCTCTCCTACGAGCAGTACTTC. This translates into CASVLSYEQYF. The rearrangement links TRBV7-2 to TRBJ2-7; D is uncertain. This CDR3 is built from 11 residues. The V gene lost 9 bases and the J gene lost 0 bases, with 6 bases spanning the gap. The germline V gene has CDR1 SGHTA and CDR2 FQGNSA.

The chain links TRBV27 to TRBJ1-4; weak D call: TRBD1 (6 bases). This CDR3 is built from 15 residues. Germline CDR1 and CDR2: MNHEY and SMNVEV (reference sequence). V lost 0 bases, J lost 8 bases, and 13 bases lay in between. The CDR3 nucleotides are TGTGCCAGCAGTTTATCTATGGGACAAGGGGAAAAACTGTTTTTT. It specifies CASSLSMGQGEKLFF.

The J gene is TRBJ1-1, the V gene TRBV18, with TRBD1 matching over 7 bases. Unmatched junction bases numbered 13, after V lost 6 bases and J lost 3 bases. Germline V gene data show CDR1 as KGHSH and CDR2 as LQKENI. The CDR3 sequence is 16 residues long. The CDR3 region has the DNA TGTGCCAGCTCGTCAACCAACAGGGGTTCGGACACTGAAGCTTTCTTT. Protein product: CASSSTNRGSDTEAFF.

The chain recombines TRBV5-4 with TRBJ1-3; 8 bases fit TRBD1. This CDR3 region has 17 residues. Germline CDR1 SGHNT, CDR2 YYREEE (reference sequence). J gave up 0 bases and V 4 bases, and 9 bases lay outside the gene matches. The CDR3 DNA reads as TGTGCCAGCAGCATCGGACAGGGAGGTCCCTCTGGAAACACCATATATTTT. Residues: CASSIGQGGPSGNTIYF.

This clone is a singleton in its sample. V and J are TRBV9 and TRBJ1-1; D gene uncertain. CDR1 is SGDLS, CDR2 YYNGEE, per germline. The germline V and J ends were trimmed by 0 bases and 1 base, with 10 bases remaining between them. The CDR3 extends over 15 amino acids. CDR3 amino acids: CASSVGSPRNTEAFF. The CDR3 DNA is TGTGCCAGCAGCGTAGGGAGTCCACGGAACACTGAAGCTTTCTTT.

The rearrangement links TRBV9 to TRBJ2-2; 7 positions agree with TRBD1. Germline CDR1 is SGDLS and CDR2 is YYNGEE. V shed 1 base, J shed 5 bases, and the junction held 2 bases outside the gene matches. The CDR3 contains 14 residues. The CDR3 sequence is CASSVTGETGELFF. Written as DNA, the CDR3 is TGTGCCAGCAGCGTAACAGGGGAGACCGGGGAGCTGTTTTTT.

This sequence joins TRBV6-1 and TRBJ2-1; D is perhaps TRBD1 (6 bases). Trimming pared 7 bases from V and 10 bases from J, leaving 14 bases between. The CDR3 spans 12 residues. CDR1 is MNHNS and CDR2 is SASEGT in the germline V gene. The CDR3 sequence: CASTKQGREQFF. As DNA, the CDR3 is TGTGCCAGCACCAAACAGGGACGGGAGCAGTTCTTC.

V and J are TRBV7-8 and TRBJ2-1; 8 positions match TRBD2. The V and J ends lost 5 bases and 8 bases, in that order; junction bases with no gene match: 11. Germline V gene data show CDR1 as SGHVS and CDR2 as FQNEAQ. CDR3 size: 15 residues. This CDR3 is CASSPQWTSRDEQFF. Written as DNA, the CDR3 is TGTGCCAGCAGCCCCCAGTGGACTAGCAGGGATGAGCAGTTCTTC.

The chain links TRBV5-6 to TRBJ2-5; 9 nucleotides line up with TRBD2. CDR3 length: 16 amino acids. J lost 4 bases, V lost 0 bases, and 7 bases had no gene match. Germline V gene sequence: CDR1 SGHDT, CDR2 YYEEEE. CDR3 protein: CASSLGREGPRETQYF. In nucleotides, the CDR3 is TGTGCCAGCAGCTTGGGGCGGGAGGGCCCTCGAGAGACCCAGTACTTC.

The chain combines TRBV11-2 with TRBJ2-5; 8 bases agree with TRBD1. Looked up from germline, CDR1 is SGHAT and CDR2 is FQNNGV. This CDR3 has 14 residues. Trimming removed 5 bases from V and 5 bases from J; junction bases left unmatched: 7. Written as DNA, the CDR3 is TGTGCCAGCAGCGCCGGACAGGGTTGGGAGACCCAGTACTTC. It translates to CASSAGQGWETQYF.

This chain uses TRBV9 with TRBJ2-5; D is perhaps TRBD2 (5 bases). The CDR3 length is 13 residues. The germline V gene has CDR1 SGDLS and CDR2 YYNGEE. Deletions cut 4 bases from V and 3 bases from J, with 10 bases between. Here the CDR3 DNA reads TGTGCCAGCAGCTCTACGGGGAAAGAGACCCAGTACTTC. Translating it yields CASSSTGKETQYF.

The J gene is TRBJ1-5, the V gene TRBV2; the D is unclear. CDR3 length equals 13 residues. V was trimmed by 6 bases and J by 5 bases, leaving 11 bases between them. CDR1 SNHLY and CDR2 FYNNEI come from the germline V gene. The CDR3, as DNA: TGTGCCAGCAGGGGCGGGTTCGATCAGCCCCAGCATTTT. Translation: CASRGGFDQPQHF. Full variable domain (rest looked up from reference TRBV2 and TRBJ1-5): EPEVTQTPSHQVTQMGQEVILRCVPISNHLYFYWYRQILGQKVEFLVSFYNNEISEKSEIFDDQFSVERPDGSNFTLKIRSTKLEDSAMYFCASRGGFDQPQHFGDGTRLSIL.